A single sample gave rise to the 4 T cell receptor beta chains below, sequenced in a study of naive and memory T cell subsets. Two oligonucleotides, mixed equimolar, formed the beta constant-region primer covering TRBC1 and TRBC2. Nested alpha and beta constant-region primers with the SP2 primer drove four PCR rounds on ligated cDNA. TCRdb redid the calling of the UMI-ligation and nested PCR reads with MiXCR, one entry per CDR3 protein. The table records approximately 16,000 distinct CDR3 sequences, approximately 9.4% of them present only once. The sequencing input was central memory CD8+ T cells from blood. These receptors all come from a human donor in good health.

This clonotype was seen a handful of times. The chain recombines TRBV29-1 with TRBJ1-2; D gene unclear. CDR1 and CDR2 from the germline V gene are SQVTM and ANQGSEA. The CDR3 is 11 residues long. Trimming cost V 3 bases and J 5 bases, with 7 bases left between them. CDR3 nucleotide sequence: TGCAGCGTTGATTTCAAGTATGGCTACACCTTC. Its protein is CSVDFKYGYTF.

The CDR3 protein is CATRASAEITDTQYF. CDR3 in DNA: TGTGCCACAAGGGCTTCGGCGGAAATCACAGATACGCAGTATTTT. This rearrangement joins TRBV15 to TRBJ2-3; no definite D call. V was shortened by 9 bases and J by 2 bases, with 18 bases between the two germline ends. There are 15 residues in the CDR3. The germline gives CDR1 LNHNV, CDR2 YYDKDF (reference sequence).

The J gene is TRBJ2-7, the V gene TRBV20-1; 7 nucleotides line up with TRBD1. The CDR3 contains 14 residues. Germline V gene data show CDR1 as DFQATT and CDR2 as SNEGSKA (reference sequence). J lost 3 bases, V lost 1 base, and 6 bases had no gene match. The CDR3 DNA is TGCAGTGCTAGAGGTCGACAGGGAAACTACGAGCAGTACTTC. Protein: CSARGRQGNYEQYF.

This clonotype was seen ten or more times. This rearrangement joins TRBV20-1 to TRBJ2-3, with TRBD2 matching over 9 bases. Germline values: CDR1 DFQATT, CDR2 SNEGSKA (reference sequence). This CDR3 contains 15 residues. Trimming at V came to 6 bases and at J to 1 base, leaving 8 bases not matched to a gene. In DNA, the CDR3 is TGCAGTGCGGATCCGAGGACTAGCGGCACAGATACGCAGTATTTT. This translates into CSADPRTSGTDTQYF.